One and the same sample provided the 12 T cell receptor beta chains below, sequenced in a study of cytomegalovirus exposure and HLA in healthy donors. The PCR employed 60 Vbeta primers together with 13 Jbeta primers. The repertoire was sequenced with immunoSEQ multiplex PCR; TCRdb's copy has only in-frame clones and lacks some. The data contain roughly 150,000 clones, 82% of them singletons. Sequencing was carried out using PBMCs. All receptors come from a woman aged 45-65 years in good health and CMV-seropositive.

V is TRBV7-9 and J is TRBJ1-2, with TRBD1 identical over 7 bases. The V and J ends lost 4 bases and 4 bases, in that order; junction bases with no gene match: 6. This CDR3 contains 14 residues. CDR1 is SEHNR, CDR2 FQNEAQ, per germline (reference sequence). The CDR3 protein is CASSSQGGPYGYTF. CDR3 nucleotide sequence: TGTGCCAGCAGCTCGCAGGGGGGCCCCTATGGCTACACCTTC.

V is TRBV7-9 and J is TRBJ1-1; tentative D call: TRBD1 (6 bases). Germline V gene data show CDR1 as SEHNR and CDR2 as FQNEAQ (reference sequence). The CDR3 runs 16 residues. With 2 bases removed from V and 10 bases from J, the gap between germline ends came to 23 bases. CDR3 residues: CASSLSSGGRNLGAFF. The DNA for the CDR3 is TGTGCCAGCAGCTTATCATCGGGGGGGCGAAATCTAGGAGCTTTCTTT.

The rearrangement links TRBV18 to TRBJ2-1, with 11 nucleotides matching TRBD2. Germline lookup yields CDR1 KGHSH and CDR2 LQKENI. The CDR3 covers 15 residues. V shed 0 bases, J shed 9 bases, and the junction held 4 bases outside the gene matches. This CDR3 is CASSPPSGGATEQFF. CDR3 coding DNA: TGTGCCAGCTCACCACCTAGCGGGGGGGCGACTGAGCAGTTCTTC.

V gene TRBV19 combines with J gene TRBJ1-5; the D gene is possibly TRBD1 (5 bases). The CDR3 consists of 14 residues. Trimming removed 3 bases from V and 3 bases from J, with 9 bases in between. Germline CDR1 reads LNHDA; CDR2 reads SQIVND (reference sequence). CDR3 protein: CASSMGPTNQPQHF. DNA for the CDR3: TGTGCCAGTAGTATGGGGCCAACCAATCAGCCCCAGCATTTT.

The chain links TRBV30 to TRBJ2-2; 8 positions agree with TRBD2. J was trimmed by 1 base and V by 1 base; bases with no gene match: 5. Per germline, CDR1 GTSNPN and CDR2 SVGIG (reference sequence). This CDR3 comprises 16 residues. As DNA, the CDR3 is TGTGCCTGGAGTGCCCGGGCGGGGGGGAACACCGGGGAGCTGTTTTTT. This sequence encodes CAWSARAGGNTGELFF.

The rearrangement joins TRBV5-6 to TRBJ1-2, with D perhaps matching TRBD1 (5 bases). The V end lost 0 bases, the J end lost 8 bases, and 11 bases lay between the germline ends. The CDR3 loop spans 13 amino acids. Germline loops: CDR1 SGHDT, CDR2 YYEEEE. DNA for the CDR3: TGTGCCAGCAGCTTGGGGGACTACGGAGGCTACACCTTC. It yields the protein CASSLGDYGGYTF.

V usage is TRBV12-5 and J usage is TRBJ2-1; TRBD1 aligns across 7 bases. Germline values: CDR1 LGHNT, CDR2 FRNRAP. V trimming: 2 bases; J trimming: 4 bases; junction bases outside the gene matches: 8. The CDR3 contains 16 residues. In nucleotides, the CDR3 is TGTGCTAGTGGTTTGCTCACAGGGGTAGGGTACAATGAGCAGTTCTTC. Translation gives CASGLLTGVGYNEQFF.

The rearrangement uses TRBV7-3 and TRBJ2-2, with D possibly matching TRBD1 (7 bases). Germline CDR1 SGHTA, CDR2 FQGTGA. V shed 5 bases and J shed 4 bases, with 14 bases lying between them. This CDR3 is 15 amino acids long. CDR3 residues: CASSPYRGGTGELFF. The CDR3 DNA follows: TGTGCCAGCAGCCCCTACAGGGGAGGCACCGGGGAGCTGTTTTTT. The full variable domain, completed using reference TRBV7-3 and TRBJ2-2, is GAGVSQTPSNKVTEKGKYVELRCDPISGHTALYWYRQSLGQGPEFLIYFQGTGAADDSGLPNDRFFAVRPEGSVSTLKIQRTERGDSAVYLCASSPYRGGTGELFFGEGSRLTVL.

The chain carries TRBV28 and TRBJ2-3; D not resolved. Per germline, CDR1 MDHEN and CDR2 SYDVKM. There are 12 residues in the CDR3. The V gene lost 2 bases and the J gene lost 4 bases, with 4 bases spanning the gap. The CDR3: CASSLLPDTQYF. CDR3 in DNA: TGTGCCAGCAGTTTACTTCCAGATACGCAGTATTTT.

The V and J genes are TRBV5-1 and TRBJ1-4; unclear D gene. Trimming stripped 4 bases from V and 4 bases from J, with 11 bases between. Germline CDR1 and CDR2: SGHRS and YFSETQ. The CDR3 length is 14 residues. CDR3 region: CASSPGHGNEKLFF. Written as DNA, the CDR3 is TGCGCCAGCAGCCCTGGGCACGGTAATGAAAAACTGTTTTTT.

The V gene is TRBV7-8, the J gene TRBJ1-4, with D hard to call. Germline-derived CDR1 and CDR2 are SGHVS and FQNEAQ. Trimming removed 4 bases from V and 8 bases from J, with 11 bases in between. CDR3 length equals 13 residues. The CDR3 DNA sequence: TGTGCCAGCAGCTCCATGGCTTGGGAAAAACTGTTTTTT. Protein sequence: CASSSMAWEKLFF.

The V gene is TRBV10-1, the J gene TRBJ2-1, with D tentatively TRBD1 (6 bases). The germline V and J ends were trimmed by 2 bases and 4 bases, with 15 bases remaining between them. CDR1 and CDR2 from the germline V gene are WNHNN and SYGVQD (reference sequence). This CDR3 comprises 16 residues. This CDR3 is CASSETHRVNYNEQFF. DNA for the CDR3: TGCGCCAGCAGTGAGACCCACAGGGTGAATTACAATGAGCAGTTCTTC.